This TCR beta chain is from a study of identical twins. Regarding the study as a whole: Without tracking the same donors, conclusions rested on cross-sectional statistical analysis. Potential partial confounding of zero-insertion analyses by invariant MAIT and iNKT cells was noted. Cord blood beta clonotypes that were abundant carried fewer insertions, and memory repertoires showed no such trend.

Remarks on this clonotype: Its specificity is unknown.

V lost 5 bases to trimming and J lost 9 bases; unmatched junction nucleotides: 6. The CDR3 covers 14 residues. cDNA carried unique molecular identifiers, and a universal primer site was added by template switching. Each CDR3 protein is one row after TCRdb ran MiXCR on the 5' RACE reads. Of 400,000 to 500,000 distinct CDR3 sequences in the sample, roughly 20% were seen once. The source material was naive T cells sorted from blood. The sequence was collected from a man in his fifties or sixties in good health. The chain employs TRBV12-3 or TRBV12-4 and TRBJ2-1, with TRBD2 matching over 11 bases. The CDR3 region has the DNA TGTGCCAGCAGTCTTAGCGGGAGGGCCGCTGAGCAGTTCTTC. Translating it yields CASSLSGRAAEQFF.